This T cell receptor (beta chain) was obtained from a study of blood T cell repertoires in COVID-19. Assay: immunoSEQ multiplex PCR; the TCRdb copy retains only in-frame clones and omits some. The sample lists hundreds of thousands of clones, approximately 86% occurring once. This CDR3 has 16 amino acids. Germline assignment: CDR1 SEHNR and CDR2 FQNEAQ (reference sequence). V was shortened by 5 bases and J by 2 bases, with 18 bases between the two germline ends. The receptor's source is a woman aged 45-65 years who had recovered from COVID-19. V is TRBV7-9 and J is TRBJ2-5; the D is unclear. The sequencing sample was made of PBMCs or T cells enriched from blood (not recorded which). The CDR3 sequence: CASSTYSARRQETQYF. In DNA, the CDR3 is TGTGCCAGCAGCACCTACAGTGCCCGACGACAAGAGACCCAGTACTTC.